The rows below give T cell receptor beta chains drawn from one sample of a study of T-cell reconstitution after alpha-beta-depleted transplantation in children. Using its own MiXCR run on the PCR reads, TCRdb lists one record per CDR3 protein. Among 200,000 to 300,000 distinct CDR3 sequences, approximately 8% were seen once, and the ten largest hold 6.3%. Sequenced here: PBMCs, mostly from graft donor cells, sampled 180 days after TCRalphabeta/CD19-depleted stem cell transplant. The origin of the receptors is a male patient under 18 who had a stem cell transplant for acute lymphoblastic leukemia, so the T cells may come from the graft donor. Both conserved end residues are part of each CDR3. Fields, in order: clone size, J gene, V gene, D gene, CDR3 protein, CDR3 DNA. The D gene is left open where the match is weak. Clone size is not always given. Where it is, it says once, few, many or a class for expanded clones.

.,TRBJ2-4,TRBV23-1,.,CASSHYPCVAKNIQYF,TGCGCCAGCAGTCATTATCCCTGTGTAGCCAAAAACATTCAGTACTTC
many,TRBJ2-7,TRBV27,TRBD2,CASRPRIAGAYEQYF,TGTGCCAGCAGACCCCGAATAGCGGGAGCCTACGAGCAGTACTTC
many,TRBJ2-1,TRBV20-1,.,CSARDPVAQPNEQFF,TGCAGTGCTAGAGATCCCGTGGCTCAACCCAATGAGCAGTTCTTC
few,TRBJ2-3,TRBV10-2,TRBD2,CASRRGGADTQYF,TGCGCCAGCAGGCGGGGGGGAGCAGATACGCAGTATTTT
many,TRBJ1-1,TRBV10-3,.,CAISYRALGDTEAFF,TGTGCCATCAGCTACAGGGCCCTGGGGGACACTGAAGCTTTCTTT
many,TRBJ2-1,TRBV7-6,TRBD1,CASSLQGASSYNEQFF,TGTGCCAGCAGCTTACAGGGGGCCAGCTCCTACAATGAGCAGTTCTTC
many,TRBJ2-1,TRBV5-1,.,CASSLEGFYNEQFF,TGCGCCAGCAGCTTGGAGGGATTTTACAATGAGCAGTTCTTC
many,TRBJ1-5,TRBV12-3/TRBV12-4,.,CASSSGTWGNQPQHF,TGTGCCAGCAGTTCAGGGACATGGGGCAATCAGCCCCAGCATTTT
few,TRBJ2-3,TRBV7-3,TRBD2,CASSSPGRRGGADTQYF,TGTGCCAGCAGCTCCCCGGGTCGGCGGGGGGGGGCAGATACGCAGTATTTT
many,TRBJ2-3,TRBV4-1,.,CASSQLGWPDTQYF,TGCGCCAGCAGCCAATTGGGCTGGCCAGATACGCAGTATTTT
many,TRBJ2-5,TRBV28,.,CASSLKGGTQYF,TGTGCCAGCAGTTTAAAGGGGGGGACCCAGTACTTC
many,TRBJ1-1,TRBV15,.,CATSRPDKNTEAFF,TGTGCCACCAGCAGACCTGACAAGAACACTGAAGCTTTCTTT
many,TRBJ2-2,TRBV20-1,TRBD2,CSARWAGGVGSGELFF,TGCAGTGCTAGATGGGCGGGAGGCGTCGGGAGCGGGGAGCTGTTTTTT
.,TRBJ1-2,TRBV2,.,CASLPYESVLNYGYTF,TGTGCCAGCTTACCTTACGAATCAGTCCTTAACTATGGCTACACCTTC
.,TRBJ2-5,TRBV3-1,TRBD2,CASSQEPTSGRESFLQETQYF,TGTGCCAGCAGCCAAGAGCCCACTAGCGGGAGGGAATCCTTTCTTCAAGAGACCCAGTACTTC
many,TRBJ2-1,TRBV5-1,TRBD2,CASSLSSGSSYNEQFF,TGCGCCAGCAGCCTTTCTAGCGGTAGCTCCTACAATGAGCAGTTCTTC
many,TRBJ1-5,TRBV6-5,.,CASSSRGSQPQHF,TGTGCCAGCAGTTCCAGGGGTTCTCAGCCCCAGCATTTT
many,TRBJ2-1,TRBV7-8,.,CASFGGASNEQFF,TGTGCCAGCTTTGGGGGGGCTTCCAATGAGCAGTTCTTC
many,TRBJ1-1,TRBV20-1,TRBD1,CSARGQGFTEAFF,TGCAGTGCTAGGGGACAGGGTTTCACTGAAGCTTTCTTT
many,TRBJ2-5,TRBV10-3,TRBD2,CAIRGGETQYF,TGTGCCATTCGGGGGGGAGAGACCCAGTACTTC
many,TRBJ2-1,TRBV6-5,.,CASSYSQGPYNEQFF,TGTGCCAGCAGTTACTCTCAAGGGCCCTACAATGAGCAGTTCTTC
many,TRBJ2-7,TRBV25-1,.,CASNLGASYEQYF,TGTGCCAGCAACCTCGGGGCGTCCTACGAGCAGTACTTC
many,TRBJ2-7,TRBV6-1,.,CASSVWGDEQYF,TGTGCCAGCAGTGTGTGGGGGGACGAGCAGTACTTC
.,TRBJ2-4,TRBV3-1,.,CASSARDFKNIQYF,TGTGCCAGCAGCGCCCGGGACTTTAAAAACATTCAGTACTTC
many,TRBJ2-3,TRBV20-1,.,CSAQTPQPYTQYF,TGCAGTGCTCAAACCCCGCAGCCTTATACGCAGTATTTT
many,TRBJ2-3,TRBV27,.,CASSLSTARGTDTQYF,TGTGCCAGCAGTTTATCGACAGCCAGGGGCACAGATACGCAGTATTTT
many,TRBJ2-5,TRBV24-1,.,CATSDLVQETQYF,TGTGCCACCAGTGACTTAGTCCAAGAGACCCAGTACTTC
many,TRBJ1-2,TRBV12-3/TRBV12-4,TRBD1,CASSLDRGEEGDGYTF,TGTGCCAGCAGTCTCGACAGGGGGGAGGAGGGAGATGGCTACACCTTC
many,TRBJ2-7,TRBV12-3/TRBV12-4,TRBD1,CASSREGTVAYEQYF,TGTGCCAGCAGTCGTGAGGGGACAGTAGCCTACGAGCAGTACTTC
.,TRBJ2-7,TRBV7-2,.,CASSLGSTHSYEQYF,TGTGCCAGCAGCTTAGGAAGCACCCACTCCTACGAGCAGTACTTC
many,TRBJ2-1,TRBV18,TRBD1,CASSPGTGRLNEQFF,TGTGCCAGCTCACCAGGGACAGGCCGACTCAATGAGCAGTTCTTC